This T cell receptor (beta chain) was retrieved from a study of post-analysis software for immune sequencing data. Study as a whole: Recorded disease courses covered relapsing-remitting, secondary progressive and progressive-relapsing multiple sclerosis. Some patients had no subtype annotation. Study outcomes and limitations: Pronounced co-clustering by F measure was evident among identically batched samples. A handful of TRBV segments were more frequent in patients than controls; TRBV5-6, TRBV5-1 and TRBV20-1 belonged to this group. Multiple sclerosis patients had significantly lower normalized Chao1 diversity than controls.

The TCR beta cDNA libraries carried unique molecular identifiers. From the PCR reads, TCRdb called clonotypes with MiXCR, one entry per CDR3 protein. In the table there are 650,000 to 900,000 distinct CDR3 sequences, around 46% of which are singletons. As concerns this clonotype: Its antigen is as yet unknown.

CDR3 length equals 19 residues. Per the germline V gene, CDR1 is SGHVS and CDR2 is FQNEAQ. With V trimmed by 4 bases and J by 0 bases, 18 bases remained unmatched. The TCR originated in a girl between 5 and 17 years old with multiple sclerosis. The rearrangement joins TRBV7-8 to TRBJ2-7; 7 positions match TRBD2. What was sequenced was blood. CDR3 in DNA: TGTGCCAGCAGCTCCTCGGGGATTAGCGGGCCTTACCCCTCCTACGAGCAGTACTTC. Translated, it gives CASSSSGISGPYPSYEQYF.